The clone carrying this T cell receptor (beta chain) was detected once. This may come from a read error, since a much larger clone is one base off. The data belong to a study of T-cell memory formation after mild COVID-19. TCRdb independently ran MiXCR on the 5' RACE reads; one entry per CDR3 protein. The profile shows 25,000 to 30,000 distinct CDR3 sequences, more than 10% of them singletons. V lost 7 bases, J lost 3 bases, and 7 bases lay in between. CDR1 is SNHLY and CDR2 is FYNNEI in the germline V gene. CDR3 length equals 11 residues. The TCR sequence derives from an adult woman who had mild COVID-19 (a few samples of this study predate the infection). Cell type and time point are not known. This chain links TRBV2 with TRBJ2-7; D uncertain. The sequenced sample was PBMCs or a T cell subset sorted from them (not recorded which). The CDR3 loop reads CASIGYYEQYF. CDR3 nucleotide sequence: TGTGCCAGCATAGGATACTACGAGCAGTACTTC.